This note documents a single T cell receptor beta chain sequence. CDR3 length: 15 residues. CDR1 and CDR2 (germline): LNHDA, SQIVND (reference sequence). V shed 3 bases, J shed 0 bases, and the junction held 5 bases outside the gene matches. This record comes from a study of cytomegalovirus exposure and HLA in healthy donors. 60 Vbeta and 13 Jbeta primers were used in PCR. The repertoire was sequenced with immunoSEQ multiplex PCR; TCRdb's copy has only in-frame clones and lacks some. Of around 200,000 clones listed, 65% to 80% are singletons. The sequence derives from a girl aged 2-9 years in good health and CMV-seronegative. The chain recombines TRBV19 with TRBJ2-7; 7 bases agree with TRBD1. The sample was PBMCs. CDR3 DNA: TGTGCCAGTAGTATTCGGACAGGATACTCCTACGAGCAGTACTTC. Protein sequence: CASSIRTGYSYEQYF.